The rows below give T cell receptor beta chains drawn from one sample of a study of Ad26.COV2.S vaccination and SARS-CoV-2 variants. Clones were sequenced by immunoSEQ multiplex PCR, and TCRdb holds only the in-frame ones, with some missing. The sample lists around 500,000 clones; 89% were seen once. The specimen comprised peripheral blood, sampled in a trial of Ad26.COV2.S vaccine versus placebo. The receptors were gathered from a person aged 18-65 years who received the Ad26.COV2.S COVID-19 vaccine or a placebo. The CDR3 runs from the conserved cysteine through the conserved F or W. The order of the fields is J gene, V gene, CDR3 length, CDR3 protein.

j_gene: TRBJ2-7; v_gene: TRBV28; len: 12; CDR3aa: CASSLVSYEQYF
j_gene: TRBJ2-1; v_gene: TRBV28; len: 14; CDR3aa: CASSLLGDYNEQFF
j_gene: TRBJ1-5; v_gene: TRBV28; len: 11; CDR3aa: CASSLHQPQHF
j_gene: TRBJ1-5; v_gene: TRBV5-6; len: 15; CDR3aa: CASSTRAGVDQPQHF
j_gene: TRBJ2-2; v_gene: TRBV7-6; len: 16; CDR3aa: CASSLAGGPGTGELFF
j_gene: TRBJ1-4; v_gene: TRBV7-3; len: 13; CDR3aa: CASSSDAGDKLFF
j_gene: TRBJ2-2; v_gene: TRBV14; len: 16; CDR3aa: CASSRLAGLLTGELFF
j_gene: TRBJ1-1; v_gene: TRBV5-1; len: 14; CDR3aa: CASSLAGSNTEAFF
j_gene: TRBJ2-2; v_gene: TRBV5-1; len: 18; CDR3aa: CASSLGRGQLINTGELFF
j_gene: TRBJ2-2; v_gene: TRBV27; len: 14; CDR3aa: CASSLGANTGELFF
j_gene: TRBJ1-5; v_gene: TRBV9; len: 14; CDR3aa: CASSLDRGDQPQHF
j_gene: TRBJ2-2; v_gene: TRBV27; len: 15; CDR3aa: CASSLDQGSTGELFF
j_gene: TRBJ1-5; v_gene: TRBV30; len: 13; CDR3aa: CAWSGTGNQPQHF
j_gene: TRBJ1-3; v_gene: TRBV5-6; len: 15; CDR3aa: CASSSTWVSGNTIYF
j_gene: TRBJ1-5; v_gene: TRBV6-6; len: 15; CDR3aa: CASSYTTGFHQPQHF
j_gene: TRBJ2-1; v_gene: TRBV5-5; len: 15; CDR3aa: CASSLFSGRGHEQFF
j_gene: TRBJ1-5; v_gene: TRBV19; len: 17; CDR3aa: CASSPPRGSYRNQPQHF
j_gene: TRBJ1-1; v_gene: TRBV6-5; len: 13; CDR3aa: CASSYSGGNEAFF
j_gene: TRBJ2-7; v_gene: TRBV7-2; len: 14; CDR3aa: CASSSQGLAYEQYF
j_gene: TRBJ2-1; v_gene: TRBV28; len: 18; CDR3aa: CASSLSPQLAGDFDEQFF
j_gene: TRBJ2-1; v_gene: TRBV11-2; len: 15; CDR3aa: CASRPGLAGAGEQFF
j_gene: TRBJ1-2; v_gene: TRBV5-4; len: 13; CDR3aa: CASSQGQENGYTF
j_gene: TRBJ2-5; v_gene: TRBV15; len: 14; CDR3aa: CATSRDASRETQYF
j_gene: TRBJ1-5; v_gene: TRBV25-1; len: 14; CDR3aa: CASSEYYGNQPQHF